This TCR beta chain was found in a study of blood T cell repertoires in COVID-19. Study in general: The United States, Italy and Spain were the sources of the acute and convalescent COVID-19 samples. Sources were T cells, B-cell-depleted T cells, or PBMCs; the material itself was cDNA or gDNA.

CDR3 length: 13 residues. Germline CDR1 and CDR2: MNHEY and SVGAGI. Trimming took off 7 bases at V and 3 bases at J, with 10 bases between the two ends. In the authors' methods: Nucleated cell counts were estimated from reference gene primer amplification. Method: immunoSEQ multiplex PCR; TCRdb's copy keeps in-frame clones and lacks some. V, J and clone size were drawn from that table, and D and trimming were deduced from the DNA. In the table there are 250,000 to 350,000 clones, roughly 87% of which are singletons. The gene calls are TRBV6-5 and TRBJ1-5; D may be TRBD1 (6 bases). The TCR sequence derives from a woman aged 45-65 years who had recovered from COVID-19. Input material: peripheral blood. CDR3 amino acids: CASTDRYNQPQHF. The CDR3 bases are TGTGCCAGCACCGACAGGTACAATCAGCCCCAGCATTTT.